Listed below are T cell receptor beta chains from one sample, sequenced in a study of OX40 agonist ivuxolimab in advanced cancers. Data came from immunoSEQ multiplex PCR; TCRdb stores just in-frame clones and leaves some out. The sample lists around 67,000 clones, 70% to 90% seen once, with roughly 1.3% in the top ten. This specimen consisted of CD4+ or CD8+ T cells sorted from blood, obtained in a trial of the OX40 agonist ivuxolimab. These TCRs come from an adult with an advanced solid tumor such as melanoma, head and neck, liver or kidney cancer. Each CDR3 is given with its conserved first and last residue. The order of the fields is D gene, clone size, J gene, V gene, CDR3 protein, CDR3 DNA. The D gene is left open where the match is weak. Some rows mark clone size as missing; the rest say once, few, many or name a class of expanded clone.

NA NA TRBJ2-3 TRBV5-5 CASSLPGGSADTQYF TGTGCCAGCAGCTTACCTGGGGGATCGGCAGATACGCAGTATTTT
NA NA TRBJ2-3 TRBV11-1 CASRPQSDTQYF TGTGCCAGCAGGCCACAGAGCGATACGCAGTATTTT
NA NA TRBJ2-7 TRBV28 CASSFPRDEQYF TGTGCCAGCAGTTTCCCCAGGGACGAGCAGTACTTC
TRBD1 NA TRBJ2-1 TRBV19 CASNDRVEQFF TGTGCCAGTAATGACAGGGTTGAGCAGTTCTTC
TRBD1 once TRBJ2-6 TRBV5-1 CASSLRTGSGANVLTF TGCGCCAGCAGCTTAAGGACAGGGAGTGGGGCCAACGTCCTGACTTTC
TRBD1 NA TRBJ1-5 TRBV6-5 CASSGTGNQPQHF TGTGCCAGCAGCGGGACAGGGAATCAGCCCCAGCATTTT
TRBD1 NA TRBJ1-5 TRBV18 CASSPQGARQPQHF TGTGCCAGCTCCCCTCAGGGGGCCCGTCAGCCCCAGCATTTT
TRBD2 NA TRBJ2-1 TRBV7-9 CASSSAWREGYNEQFF TGTGCCAGCAGCTCGGCTTGGCGGGAGGGGTACAATGAGCAGTTCTTC
NA few TRBJ1-1 TRBV18 CASALGEGEAFF TGTGCCAGCGCACTCGGGGAGGGTGAAGCTTTCTTT
NA once TRBJ2-7 TRBV25-1 CASSDFRKGEQYF TGTGCCAGCAGTGATTTTAGGAAAGGCGAGCAGTACTTC
NA NA TRBJ1-4 TRBV5-1 CASSWGPNEKLFF TGCGCCAGCAGCTGGGGGCCTAATGAAAAACTGTTTTTT
NA NA TRBJ2-7 TRBV6-6 CASSYSRTSAYEQYF TGTGCCAGCAGTTACTCGAGGACGTCCGCCTACGAGCAGTACTTC
TRBD2 NA TRBJ2-1 TRBV9 CASSFSGRSVEQFF TGTGCCAGCAGCTTTAGCGGGAGGAGCGTTGAGCAGTTCTTC
TRBD1 NA TRBJ2-1 TRBV9 CASSVGQGPAGGSYNEQFF TGTGCCAGCAGCGTGGGACAGGGGCCGGCGGGAGGCTCCTACAATGAGCAGTTCTTC
NA few TRBJ1-5 TRBV5-6 CASSLVGGPQHF TGTGCCAGCAGCTTGGTTGGTGGGCCCCAGCATTTT
TRBD2 NA TRBJ2-1 TRBV9 CASSSRDYTYNEQFF TGTGCCAGCAGCTCCCGGGACTACACCTACAATGAGCAGTTCTTC
TRBD1 NA TRBJ1-2 TRBV19 CASRLRDRGSYGYTF TGTGCCAGTAGGTTACGGGACAGGGGGTCCTATGGCTACACCTTC
NA NA TRBJ2-7 TRBV14 CASSQGRVFSTYEQYF TGTGCCAGCAGCCAAGGAAGGGTCTTTTCAACTTACGAGCAGTACTTC
NA once TRBJ2-4 TRBV7-8 CAGSSKPGPVENIQYF TGTGCCGGCAGCTCCAAACCGGGACCTGTGGAAAACATTCAGTACTTC
NA NA TRBJ2-1 TRBV7-6 CASSLGREQFF TGTGCCAGCAGCTTAGGTCGGGAGCAGTTCTTC
NA once TRBJ1-6 TRBV13 CASSLGQGRNSPLHF TGTGCCAGCAGCTTAGGCCAGGGTAGGAATTCACCCCTCCACTTT
TRBD2 NA TRBJ2-5 TRBV2 CATSNSGGHGETQYF TGTGCCACATCGAATAGCGGGGGCCACGGAGAGACCCAGTACTTC
NA NA TRBJ1-2 TRBV7-2 CASSPSSYGYTF TGTGCCAGCAGCCCCTCTAGTTATGGCTACACCTTC
TRBD2 NA TRBJ2-3 TRBV27 CASSHHGLADTQYF TGTGCCAGCAGTCACCACGGACTAGCGGATACGCAGTATTTT
NA NA TRBJ2-5 TRBV15 CATSRVPNYYQETQYF TGTGCCACCAGCAGAGTTCCGAATTATTACCAAGAGACCCAGTACTTC
NA once TRBJ2-5 TRBV6-5 CASTPDGSKEAQYF TGTGCCAGCACGCCGGACGGGTCCAAAGAGGCCCAGTACTTC
TRBD1 NA TRBJ2-2 TRBV11-2 CASSSRTGYTGELFF TGTGCCAGCAGCTCCAGGACAGGCTACACCGGGGAGCTGTTTTTT
TRBD1 NA TRBJ1-1 TRBV6-5 CASSVRDRLNTEAFF TGTGCCAGCAGCGTTAGGGACAGGTTGAACACTGAAGCTTTCTTT
TRBD2 NA TRBJ2-7 TRBV5-4 CASSLPSGIGEQYF TGTGCCAGCAGCTTGCCTAGCGGGATAGGCGAGCAGTACTTC
NA NA TRBJ1-2 TRBV7-9 CASSRTDRYGYTF TGTGCCAGCAGCCGGACGGACCGATATGGCTACACCTTC
NA NA TRBJ1-4 TRBV27 CASSLTTGLGEKLFF TGTGCCAGCAGTTTGACTACGGGCCTCGGAGAAAAACTGTTTTTT
NA NA TRBJ1-1 TRBV7-2 CASSLTLSRSLAFF TGTGCCAGCAGCTTAACCCTTAGCCGTAGTCTAGCTTTCTTT
NA NA TRBJ1-3 TRBV19 CASSITRDFSGNTIYF TGTGCCAGTAGTATAACTCGGGACTTCTCTGGAAACACCATATATTTT
NA once TRBJ2-1 TRBV7-2 CASSPGGSYNEQFF TGTGCCAGCAGCCCCGGGGGCTCCTACAATGAGCAGTTCTTC
NA NA TRBJ2-7 TRBV2 CASSELQLGEQYF TGTGCCAGCAGTGAATTGCAACTGGGGGAGCAGTACTTC
TRBD2 once TRBJ2-2 TRBV5-4 CASSFLGGTGELFF TGTGCCAGCAGCTTTTTGGGGGGGACCGGGGAGCTGTTTTTT
TRBD1 NA TRBJ2-2 TRBV5-4 CASRDRGAGELFF TGTGCCAGCAGGGACAGGGGGGCCGGGGAGCTGTTTTTT
NA NA TRBJ2-3 TRBV7-2 CASSPTRVSSTDTQYF TGTGCCAGCAGCCCCACTAGGGTTTCTAGCACAGATACGCAGTATTTT
TRBD2 once TRBJ2-1 TRBV18 CASSPSLAANEQFF TGTGCCAGCTCACCTTCACTAGCGGCCAATGAGCAGTTCTTC
NA NA TRBJ1-3 TRBV5-1 CASSSTAGNTIYF TGCGCCAGCAGCTCGACAGCTGGAAACACCATATATTTT
NA once TRBJ2-3 TRBV7-6 CASSFSFTDTQYF TGTGCCAGCAGCTTCTCGTTCACAGATACGCAGTATTTT
NA once TRBJ1-3 TRBV9 CASSVGHLVGNTIYF TGTGCCAGCAGCGTAGGTCATCTAGTAGGAAACACCATATATTTT